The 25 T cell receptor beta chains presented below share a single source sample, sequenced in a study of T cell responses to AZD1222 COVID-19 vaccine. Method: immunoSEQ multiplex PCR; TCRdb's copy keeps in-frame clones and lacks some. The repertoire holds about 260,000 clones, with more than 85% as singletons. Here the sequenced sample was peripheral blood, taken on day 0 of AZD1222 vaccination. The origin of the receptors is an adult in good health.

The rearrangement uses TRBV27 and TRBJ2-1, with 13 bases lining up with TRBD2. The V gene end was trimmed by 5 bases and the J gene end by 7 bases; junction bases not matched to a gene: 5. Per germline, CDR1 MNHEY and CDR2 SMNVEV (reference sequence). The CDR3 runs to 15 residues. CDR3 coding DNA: TGTGCCAGCAGTCGCCGGACTAGCGGGAGTAATGAGCAGTTCTTC. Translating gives CASSRRTSGSNEQFF.

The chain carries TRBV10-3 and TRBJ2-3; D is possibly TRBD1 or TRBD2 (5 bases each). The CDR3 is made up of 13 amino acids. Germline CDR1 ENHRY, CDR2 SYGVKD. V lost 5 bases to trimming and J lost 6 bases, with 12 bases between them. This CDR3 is CAISSGTADTQYF. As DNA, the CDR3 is TGTGCCATCAGTTCCGGGACCGCGGATACGCAGTATTTT.

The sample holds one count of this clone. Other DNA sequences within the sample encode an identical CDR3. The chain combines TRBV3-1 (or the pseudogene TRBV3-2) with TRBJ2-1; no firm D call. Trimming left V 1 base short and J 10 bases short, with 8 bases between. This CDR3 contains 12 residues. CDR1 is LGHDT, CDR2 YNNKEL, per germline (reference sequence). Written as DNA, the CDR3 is TGTGCCAGCAGCCAAGGGGGTGGGGAGCAGTTCTTC. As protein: CASSQGGGEQFF.

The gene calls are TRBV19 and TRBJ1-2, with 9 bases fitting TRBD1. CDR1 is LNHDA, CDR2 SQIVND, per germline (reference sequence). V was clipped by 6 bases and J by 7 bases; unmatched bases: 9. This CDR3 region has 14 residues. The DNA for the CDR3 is TGTGCCAGTAGCGGGGAACAGGGGGCGCTTGGCTACACCTTC. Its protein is CASSGEQGALGYTF.

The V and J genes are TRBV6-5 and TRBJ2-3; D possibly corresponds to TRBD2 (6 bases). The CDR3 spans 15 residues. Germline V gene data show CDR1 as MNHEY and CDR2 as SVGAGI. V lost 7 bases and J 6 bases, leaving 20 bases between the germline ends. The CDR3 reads CASKWGTDGGDTQYF. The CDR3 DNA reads TGTGCCAGCAAATGGGGTACGGACGGGGGTGATACGCAGTATTTT.

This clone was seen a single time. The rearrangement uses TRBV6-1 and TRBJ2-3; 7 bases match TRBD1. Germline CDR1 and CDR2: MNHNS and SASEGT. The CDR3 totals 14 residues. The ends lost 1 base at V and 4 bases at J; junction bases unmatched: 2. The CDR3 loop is CASSEGQGADTQYF. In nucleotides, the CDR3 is TGTGCCAGCAGTGAAGGTCAGGGGGCAGATACGCAGTATTTT.

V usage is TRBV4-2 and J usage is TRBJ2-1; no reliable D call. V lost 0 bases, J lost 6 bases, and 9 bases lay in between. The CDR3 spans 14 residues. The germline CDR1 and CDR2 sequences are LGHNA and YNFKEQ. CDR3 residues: CASSQEVLANEQFF. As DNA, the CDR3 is TGTGCCAGCAGCCAAGAAGTCCTGGCCAATGAGCAGTTCTTC.

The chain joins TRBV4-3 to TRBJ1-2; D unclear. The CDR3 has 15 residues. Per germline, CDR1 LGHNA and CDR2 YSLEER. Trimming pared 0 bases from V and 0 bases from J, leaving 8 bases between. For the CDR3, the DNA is TGCGCCAGCAGCCAAGAATACCCAGCTAACTATGGCTACACCTTC. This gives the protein CASSQEYPANYGYTF.

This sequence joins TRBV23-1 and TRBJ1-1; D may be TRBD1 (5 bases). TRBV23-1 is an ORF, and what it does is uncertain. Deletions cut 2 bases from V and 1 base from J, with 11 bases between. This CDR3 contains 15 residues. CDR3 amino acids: CASSQTGHPNTEAFF. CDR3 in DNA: TGCGCCAGCAGTCAAACAGGCCATCCGAACACTGAAGCTTTCTTT.

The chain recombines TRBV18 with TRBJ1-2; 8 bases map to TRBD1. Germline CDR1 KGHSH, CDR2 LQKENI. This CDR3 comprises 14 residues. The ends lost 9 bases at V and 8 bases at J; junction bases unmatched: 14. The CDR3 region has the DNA TGTGCCAGTTCGATGCAGGGGGCTCGAGGAGGCTACACCTTC. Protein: CASSMQGARGGYTF.

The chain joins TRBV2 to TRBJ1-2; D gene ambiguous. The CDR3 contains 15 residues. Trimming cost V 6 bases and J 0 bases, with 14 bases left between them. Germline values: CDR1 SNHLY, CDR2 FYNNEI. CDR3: CASRPGPVPNYGYTF. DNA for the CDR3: TGTGCCAGCAGACCCGGACCGGTCCCTAACTATGGCTACACCTTC.

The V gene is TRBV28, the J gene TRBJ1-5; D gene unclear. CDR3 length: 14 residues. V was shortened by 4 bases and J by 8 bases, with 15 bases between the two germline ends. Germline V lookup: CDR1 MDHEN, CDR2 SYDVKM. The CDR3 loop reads CASSSPGRAKPQHF. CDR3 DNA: TGTGCCAGCAGTTCCCCTGGAAGGGCGAAGCCCCAGCATTTT. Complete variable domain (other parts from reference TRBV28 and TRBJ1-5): DVKVTQSSRYLVKRTGEKVFLECVQDMDHENMFWYRQDPGLGLRLIYFSYDVKMKEKGDIPEGYSVSREKKERFSLILESASTNQTSMYLCASSSPGRAKPQHFGDGTRLSIL.

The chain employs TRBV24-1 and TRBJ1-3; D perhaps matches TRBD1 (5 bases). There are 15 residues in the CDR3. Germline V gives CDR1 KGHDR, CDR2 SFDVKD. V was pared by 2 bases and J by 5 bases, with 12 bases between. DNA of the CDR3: TGTGCCACCAGTGATTCTTGGGACGGCCGAAACACCATATATTTT. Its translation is CATSDSWDGRNTIYF.

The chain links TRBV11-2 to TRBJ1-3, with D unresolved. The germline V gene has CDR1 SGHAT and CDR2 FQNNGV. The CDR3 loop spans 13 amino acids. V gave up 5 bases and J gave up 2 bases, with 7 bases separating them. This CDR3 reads CASSGRPGNTIYF. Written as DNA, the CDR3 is TGTGCCAGCAGCGGGAGGCCTGGAAACACCATATATTTT.

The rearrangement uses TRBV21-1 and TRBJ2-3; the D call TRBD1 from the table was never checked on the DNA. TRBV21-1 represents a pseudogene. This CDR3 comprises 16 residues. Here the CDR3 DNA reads TGTGCCAGCAGCGCAAGCCCGGCAGGGGGCAAAGATACGCAGTATTTT. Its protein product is CASSASPAGGKDTQYF.

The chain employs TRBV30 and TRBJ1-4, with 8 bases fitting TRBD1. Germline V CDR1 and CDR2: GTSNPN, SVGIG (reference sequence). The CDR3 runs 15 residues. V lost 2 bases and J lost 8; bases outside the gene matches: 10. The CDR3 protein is CAWSTWDRTSEKLFF. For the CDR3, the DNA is TGTGCCTGGAGTACTTGGGACAGGACTAGCGAAAAACTGTTTTTT.

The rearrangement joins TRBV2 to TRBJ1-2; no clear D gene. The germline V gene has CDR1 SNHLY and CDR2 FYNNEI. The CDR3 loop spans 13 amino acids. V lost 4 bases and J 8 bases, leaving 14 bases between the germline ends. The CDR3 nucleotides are TGTGCCAGCAGTGTATACGGTGGGCCCGGCTACACCTTC. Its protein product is CASSVYGGPGYTF. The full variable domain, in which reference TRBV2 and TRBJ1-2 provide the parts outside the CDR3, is EPEVTQTPSHQVTQMGQEVILRCVPISNHLYFYWYRQILGQKVEFLVSFYNNEISEKSEIFDDQFSVERPDGSNFTLKIRSTKLEDSAMYFCASSVYGGPGYTFGSGTRLTVV.

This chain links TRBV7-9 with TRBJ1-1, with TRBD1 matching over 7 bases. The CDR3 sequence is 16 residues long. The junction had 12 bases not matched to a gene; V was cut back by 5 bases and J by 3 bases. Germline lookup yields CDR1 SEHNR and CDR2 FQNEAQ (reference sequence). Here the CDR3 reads CASSSNPRGGDTEAFF. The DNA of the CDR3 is TGTGCCAGCAGCAGTAACCCCAGGGGGGGGGACACTGAAGCTTTCTTT.

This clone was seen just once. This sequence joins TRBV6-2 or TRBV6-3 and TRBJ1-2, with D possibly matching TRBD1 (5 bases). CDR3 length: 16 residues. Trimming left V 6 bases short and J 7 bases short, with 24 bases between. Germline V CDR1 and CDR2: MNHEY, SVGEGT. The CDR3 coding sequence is TGTGCCAGCAGCCCCGGGACTTATCCCTCTCCGGGTGGCTACACCTTC. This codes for CASSPGTYPSPGGYTF.

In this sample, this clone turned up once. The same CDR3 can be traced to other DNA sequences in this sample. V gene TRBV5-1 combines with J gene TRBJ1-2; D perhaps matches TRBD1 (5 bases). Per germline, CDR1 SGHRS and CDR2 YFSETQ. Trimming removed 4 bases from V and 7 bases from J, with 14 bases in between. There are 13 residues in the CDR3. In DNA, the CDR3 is TGCGCCAGCAGCCTTGAAGGGGCAAGTGGCTACACCTTC. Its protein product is CASSLEGASGYTF. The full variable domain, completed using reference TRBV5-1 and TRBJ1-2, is KAGVTQTPRYLIKTRGQQVTLSCSPISGHRSVSWYQQTPGQGLQFLFEYFSETQRNKGNFPGRFSGRQFSNSRSEMNVSTLELGDSALYLCASSLEGASGYTFGSGTRLTVV.

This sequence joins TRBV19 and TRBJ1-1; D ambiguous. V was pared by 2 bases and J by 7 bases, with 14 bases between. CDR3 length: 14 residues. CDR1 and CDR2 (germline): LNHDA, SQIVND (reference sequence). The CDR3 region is CASSIMPGGLEAFF. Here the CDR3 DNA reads TGTGCCAGTAGTATAATGCCGGGCGGACTTGAAGCTTTCTTT. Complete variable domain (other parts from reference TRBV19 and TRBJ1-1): DGGITQSPKYLFRKEGQNVTLSCEQNLNHDAMYWYRQDPGQGLRLIYYSQIVNDFQKGDIAEGYSVSREKKESFPLTVTSAQKNPTAFYLCASSIMPGGLEAFFGQGTRLTVV.

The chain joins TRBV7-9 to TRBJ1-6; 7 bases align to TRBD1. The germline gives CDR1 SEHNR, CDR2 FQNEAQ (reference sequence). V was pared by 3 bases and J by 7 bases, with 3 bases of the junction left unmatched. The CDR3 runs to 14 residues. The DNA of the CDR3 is TGTGCCAGCAGCTTCGAACAGGGGAATTCACCCCTCCACTTT. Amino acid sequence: CASSFEQGNSPLHF.

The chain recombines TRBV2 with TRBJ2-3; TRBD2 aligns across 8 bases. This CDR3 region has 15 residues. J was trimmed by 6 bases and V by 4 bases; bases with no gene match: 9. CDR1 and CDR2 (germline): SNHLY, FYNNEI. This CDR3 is CASSVSSGRGDTQYF. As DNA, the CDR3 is TGTGCCAGCAGTGTATCTAGCGGGCGGGGGGATACGCAGTATTTT.

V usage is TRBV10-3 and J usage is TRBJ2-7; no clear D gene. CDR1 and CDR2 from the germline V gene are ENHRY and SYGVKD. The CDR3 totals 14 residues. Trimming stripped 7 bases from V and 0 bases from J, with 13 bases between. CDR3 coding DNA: TGTGCCATCAAGGGTACGGATATCTCCTACGAGCAGTACTTC. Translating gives CAIKGTDISYEQYF.

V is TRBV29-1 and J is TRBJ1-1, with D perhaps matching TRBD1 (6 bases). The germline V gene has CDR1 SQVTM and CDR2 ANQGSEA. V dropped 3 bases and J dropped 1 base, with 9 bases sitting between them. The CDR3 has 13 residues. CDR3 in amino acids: CSVDTRGNTEAFF. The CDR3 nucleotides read TGCAGCGTTGATACCAGGGGGAACACTGAAGCTTTCTTT.